These 30 T cell receptor beta chains share one sample of origin, sequenced in a study of cytomegalovirus exposure and HLA in healthy donors. 13 Jbeta primers and 60 Vbeta primers were used for the PCR. The assay was immunoSEQ multiplex PCR, and TCRdb's table has in-frame clones only and misses some. The sample gives roughly 180,000 clones, roughly 84% of which show up once; 1.5% is in the top ten. Input material: PBMCs. These receptors all stem from a male donor in good health and CMV-seronegative.

The genes are TRBV28 and TRBJ1-2; no clear D. The CDR3 totals 13 residues. Between the trimmed V and J ends, which lost 6 bases and 8 bases, there was a span of 16 bases. Germline CDR1 and CDR2: MDHEN and SYDVKM. CDR3 DNA: TGTGCCAGCAGCCCGGGCCCTAGCGGAGGCTACACCTTC. Translation: CASSPGPSGGYTF.

This clone was detected only a few times. The chain couples TRBV2 to TRBJ1-2; possibly TRBD1 for D (6 bases). The CDR3 has 13 residues. Germline CDR1 SNHLY, CDR2 FYNNEI. Trimming cost V 9 bases and J 5 bases, with 16 bases left between them. This chain's CDR3 is CARGSRQVYGYTF. In nucleotides, the CDR3 is TGTGCCAGGGGATCAAGACAGGTATATGGCTACACCTTC.

This clone appeared a few times. J is TRBJ1-2 and V is TRBV9; 8 nucleotides line up with TRBD1. CDR3 length: 15 residues. Trimming removed 0 bases from V and 8 bases from J; junction bases left unmatched: 9. The V gene's germline CDR1 is SGDLS and CDR2 YYNGEE. The CDR3 DNA reads TGTGCCAGCAGCGTAGGACAGGGGCCCATGGGGGGCTACACCTTC. Its protein is CASSVGQGPMGGYTF.

This clone appeared once. The chain combines TRBV9 with TRBJ2-1; D is undetermined. This CDR3 is built from 17 residues. Deletions cut 4 bases from V and 1 base from J, with 18 bases between. The germline V gene has CDR1 SGDLS and CDR2 YYNGEE. CDR3 amino acids: CASSPRQALSSYNEQFF. The CDR3 DNA reads as TGTGCCAGCAGCCCCCGGCAGGCCTTATCGTCCTACAATGAGCAGTTCTTC.

The J gene is TRBJ2-5, the V gene TRBV6-4; D is perhaps TRBD2 (7 bases). The CDR3 has 13 amino acids. Germline V gene sequence: CDR1 MRHNA, CDR2 SNTAGT. V lost 7 bases, J lost 4 bases, and 13 bases lay in between. CDR3 DNA sequence: TGTGCCAGCACCCAGGGAGGGGGAGAGACCCAGTACTTC. Amino acids: CASTQGGGETQYF.

V gene TRBV2 combines with J gene TRBJ2-2; 8 bases line up with TRBD1. This CDR3 spans 16 amino acids. The ends lost 5 bases at V and 1 base at J; junction bases unmatched: 6. Germline V CDR1 and CDR2: SNHLY, FYNNEI. CDR3 amino acids: CASSIFGTGNTGELFF. The CDR3 nucleotides are TGTGCCAGCAGTATTTTCGGGACAGGGAACACCGGGGAGCTGTTTTTT.

Of note for this clone: The junction differs from germline at one of its ends, possibly a read error. This chain uses TRBV7-9 with TRBJ2-7, with TRBD1 identical over 7 bases. This CDR3 has 16 amino acids. Per the germline V gene, CDR1 is SEHNR and CDR2 is FQNEAQ (reference sequence). The CDR3 DNA follows: TGTTCCAGCAGCTTAGGTAGGGACAGCCCGACCTACGAGCAGTACTTC. It is translated as CSSSLGRDSPTYEQYF.

This clone was counted a single time. The gene calls are TRBV5-5 and TRBJ1-1, with D unresolved. Germline-derived CDR1 and CDR2 are SGHKS and YYEKEE (reference sequence). The germline V and J ends were trimmed by 4 bases and 4 bases, with 11 bases remaining between them. This CDR3 has 13 amino acids. CDR3 sequence reads: CASSPAPGTEAFF. The CDR3 DNA reads as TGTGCCAGCAGCCCAGCCCCGGGCACTGAAGCTTTCTTT.

V and J are TRBV15 and TRBJ2-3; 13 bases align to TRBD2. The ends lost 8 bases at V and 4 bases at J; junction bases unmatched: 6. The CDR3 spans 15 residues. Germline-derived CDR1 and CDR2 are LNHNV and YYDKDF (reference sequence). The CDR3 is CATGLAGVGSDTQYF. CDR3 DNA: TGTGCCACCGGACTAGCGGGGGTCGGGTCAGATACGCAGTATTTT.

The chain employs TRBV11-3 and TRBJ1-1, with D perhaps matching TRBD1 (5 bases). The CDR3 totals 14 residues. Germline V gene lookup returns CDR1 SGHNT and CDR2 YENEEA. The V gene lost 1 base and the J gene lost 0 bases, with 6 bases spanning the gap. CDR3 amino acids: CASSLGTLNTEAFF. CDR3 DNA: TGTGCCAGCAGCTTAGGGACACTGAACACTGAAGCTTTCTTT.

V usage is TRBV28 and J usage is TRBJ1-1; 7 nucleotides match TRBD1. CDR1 MDHEN and CDR2 SYDVKM come from the germline V gene. The CDR3 has 15 residues. V shed 3 bases, J shed 1 base, and the junction held 5 bases outside the gene matches. The CDR3 DNA reads as TGTGCCAGCAGTTTTCCCGGGACAGCGAACACTGAAGCTTTCTTT. It encodes CASSFPGTANTEAFF.

The chain is built from TRBV7-2 and TRBJ2-7; 13 bases align to TRBD2. The CDR3 runs 14 residues. Germline CDR1 and CDR2: SGHTA and FQGNSA. V was pared by 2 bases and J by 6 bases, with 1 base of the junction left unmatched. The CDR3 region is CASSLTSGGAEQYF. CDR3 in DNA: TGTGCCAGCAGCTTAACTAGCGGGGGGGCCGAGCAGTACTTC.

CDR3 sequence: CASSYSSGTSSEQYF. In nucleotides, the CDR3 is TGTGCCAGCAGTTACTCGTCCGGGACTAGCTCCGAGCAGTACTTC. The chain employs TRBV6-5 and TRBJ2-7; 9 nucleotides match TRBD2. The CDR3 loop spans 15 amino acids. Germline lookup yields CDR1 MNHEY and CDR2 SVGAGI. Losses at the gene ends were 0 bases for V and 6 bases for J; bases not matched to a gene: 6.

The V call is TRBV7-3, the J call TRBJ1-2; 10 bases are a match to TRBD1. Germline V lookup: CDR1 SGHTA, CDR2 FQGTGA. The CDR3 has 18 amino acids. V lost 5 bases to trimming and J lost 8 bases; unmatched junction nucleotides: 20. CDR3 sequence (DNA): TGTGCCAGCAGCGAAGGGTCCGGGACAGGGGCGGGTTTGGAAGGCTACACCTTC. It yields the protein CASSEGSGTGAGLEGYTF.

V is TRBV5-1 and J is TRBJ2-5; possible D gene TRBD2, 6 bases. This CDR3 comprises 14 residues. The V gene's germline CDR1 is SGHRS and CDR2 YFSETQ. V lost 1 base and J 5 bases, leaving 12 bases between the germline ends. Here the CDR3 DNA reads TGCGCCAGCAGCTTGACGACTAGGGGTGAGACCCAGTACTTC. This translates into CASSLTTRGETQYF. The variable domain in full, with the rest retrieved from reference TRBV5-1 and TRBJ2-5, is KAGVTQTPRYLIKTRGQQVTLSCSPISGHRSVSWYQQTPGQGLQFLFEYFSETQRNKGNFPGRFSGRQFSNSRSEMNVSTLELGDSALYLCASSLTTRGETQYFGPGTRLLVL.

V is TRBV7-4 and J is TRBJ1-4, with TRBD1 matching over 9 bases. Germline V CDR1 and CDR2: SGHVT, SQSDAQ. V lost 5 bases, J lost 10 bases, and 20 bases stayed unmatched. The CDR3 runs 18 residues. As DNA, the CDR3 is TGTGCCAGCAGCCCCTGTCCCGGGACAGGGAACAGGACGGGAAAACTGTTTTTT. Protein: CASSPCPGTGNRTGKLFF.

The rearrangement links TRBV5-1 to TRBJ2-7; 15 bases agree with TRBD2. V lost 7 bases and J lost 5; bases outside the gene matches: 10. The CDR3 has 16 amino acids. Germline-derived CDR1 and CDR2 are SGHRS and YFSETQ. The CDR3 sequence: CASRTSGGAGGHEQYF. The CDR3 nucleotides read TGCGCCAGCCGGACTAGCGGGGGGGCCGGGGGACACGAGCAGTACTTC.

This chain connects TRBV18 to TRBJ1-2; 8 bases agree with TRBD1. The germline V gene encodes CDR1 KGHSH and CDR2 LQKENI. The V gene end was trimmed by 3 bases and the J gene end by 2 bases; junction bases not matched to a gene: 5. The CDR3 extends over 15 amino acids. This chain's CDR3 is CASSPTGEGNYGYTF. The CDR3 DNA reads as TGTGCCAGCTCACCGACAGGGGAAGGGAACTATGGCTACACCTTC.

As to this clone: The CDR3 end shows no conserved phenylalanine or tryptophan, and so a read error is likely. The chain combines TRBV5-4 with TRBJ1-6, with D perhaps matching TRBD1 (5 bases). Germline V gene sequence: CDR1 SGHNT, CDR2 YYREEE (reference sequence). The CDR3 sequence is 14 residues long. V was cut by 0 bases and J by 7 bases, with 8 bases left in between. The CDR3 protein is CASSLGTQNSPLHL. The CDR3 region has the DNA TGTGCCAGCAGCTTGGGGACACAAAATTCACCCCTCCACCTT.

This clone was counted between two and nine times. The gene calls are TRBV5-6 and TRBJ2-2, with 7 bases that match TRBD2. The CDR3 extends over 17 amino acids. Germline CDR1 and CDR2: SGHDT and YYEEEE. Unmatched junction bases numbered 14, after V lost 4 bases and J lost 5 bases. CDR3 in amino acids: CASSREDRWSHTGELFF. For the CDR3, the DNA is TGTGCCAGCAGCCGGGAGGACCGCTGGAGTCATACCGGGGAGCTGTTTTTT.

The chain is built from TRBV30 and TRBJ1-2, with a possible D match to TRBD1 (6 bases). Looked up from germline, CDR1 is GTSNPN and CDR2 is SVGIG (reference sequence). V shed 8 bases and J shed 2 bases, with 18 bases lying between them. The CDR3 loop spans 14 amino acids. The CDR3, as DNA: TGTGCCCGGCTGACGGGGACAAGGAACTATGGCTACACCTTC. This codes for CARLTGTRNYGYTF.

The V call is TRBV28, the J call TRBJ2-2; 11 bases are shared with TRBD1. J gave up 6 bases and V 4 bases, and 7 bases lay outside the gene matches. Germline V gene sequence: CDR1 MDHEN, CDR2 SYDVKM. The CDR3 has 16 residues. CDR3 in DNA: TGTGCCAGCAGTTCCCCTTGGGACAGGGGGTCCGGGGAGCTGTTTTTT. This codes for CASSSPWDRGSGELFF. Full variable domain (outside the CDR3, taken from reference TRBV28 and TRBJ2-2): DVKVTQSSRYLVKRTGEKVFLECVQDMDHENMFWYRQDPGLGLRLIYFSYDVKMKEKGDIPEGYSVSREKKERFSLILESASTNQTSMYLCASSSPWDRGSGELFFGEGSRLTVL.

The chain uses TRBV18 and TRBJ1-1, with a weak D call TRBD1 (5 bases). Germline CDR1 reads KGHSH; CDR2 reads LQKENI. There are 18 residues in the CDR3. Trimming cost V 0 bases and J 0 bases, with 17 bases left between them. The CDR3 reads CASSPPPSQDAVNTEAFF. The CDR3 DNA reads as TGTGCCAGCTCACCACCACCATCACAGGACGCGGTGAACACTGAAGCTTTCTTT.

The chain has TRBV5-6 and TRBJ1-2; D perhaps matches TRBD1 (6 bases). Germline V gene sequence: CDR1 SGHDT, CDR2 YYEEEE. This CDR3 has 14 residues. Trimming pared 6 bases from V and 7 bases from J, leaving 19 bases between. The CDR3 coding sequence is TGTGCCAGCATCCTCGGACGGGGGGCAGGTGGCTACACCTTC. Protein: CASILGRGAGGYTF.

The chain carries TRBV5-4 and TRBJ2-1; D is ambiguous. The germline V gene has CDR1 SGHNT and CDR2 YYREEE (reference sequence). Deletions cut 6 bases from V and 2 bases from J, with 15 bases between. The CDR3 is 15 residues long. The CDR3 loop is CASKRPTGPYNEQFF. The CDR3 coding sequence is TGTGCCAGCAAACGCCCTACGGGTCCCTACAATGAGCAGTTCTTC.

This clone was detected only once. The chain joins TRBV4-3 to TRBJ1-5; TRBD1 might be the D (6 bases). Germline assignment: CDR1 LGHNA and CDR2 YSLEER. This CDR3 comprises 15 residues. V was cut by 0 bases and J by 11 bases, with 17 bases left in between. CDR3 in DNA: TGCGCCAGCAGCCAAGATACGTGGGGGCCGGGGTCCCAGCATTTT. Amino acid sequence: CASSQDTWGPGSQHF.

This rearrangement joins TRBV7-3 to TRBJ2-2; no clear D gene. Trimming cost V 3 bases and J 4 bases, with 9 bases left between them. The length of the CDR3 is 14 residues. Germline values: CDR1 SGHTA, CDR2 FQGTGA. CDR3 amino acids: CASSLGKPTGELFF. In DNA form, the CDR3 reads TGTGCCAGCAGCTTGGGCAAGCCCACCGGGGAGCTGTTTTTT.

The chain carries TRBV7-3 and TRBJ1-2, with D unresolved. Germline values: CDR1 SGHTA, CDR2 FQGTGA. There are 13 residues in the CDR3. The V end lost 4 bases, the J end lost 2 bases, and 8 bases lay between the germline ends. CDR3 amino acids: CASSWAGNYGYTF. The DNA for the CDR3 is TGTGCCAGCAGCTGGGCTGGCAACTATGGCTACACCTTC.

The chain is built from TRBV29-1 and TRBJ2-1; TRBD2 is a possible D gene (5 bases). V gave up 1 base and J gave up 9 bases, with 7 bases separating them. The CDR3 sequence is 11 residues long. Germline-derived CDR1 and CDR2 are SQVTM and ANQGSEA. Here the CDR3 reads CSVEGRGEQFF. CDR3 coding DNA: TGCAGCGTTGAAGGACGGGGTGAGCAGTTCTTC.

This chain links TRBV4-2 with TRBJ2-1, with 7 nucleotides matching TRBD1. Trimming removed 3 bases from V and 3 bases from J; junction bases left unmatched: 5. In germline, CDR1 is LGHNA, CDR2 YNFKEQ. The CDR3 covers 15 residues. The CDR3 region is CASSHRDRLYNEQFF. CDR3 nucleotides: TGTGCCAGCAGCCACCGGGACAGACTCTACAATGAGCAGTTCTTC.